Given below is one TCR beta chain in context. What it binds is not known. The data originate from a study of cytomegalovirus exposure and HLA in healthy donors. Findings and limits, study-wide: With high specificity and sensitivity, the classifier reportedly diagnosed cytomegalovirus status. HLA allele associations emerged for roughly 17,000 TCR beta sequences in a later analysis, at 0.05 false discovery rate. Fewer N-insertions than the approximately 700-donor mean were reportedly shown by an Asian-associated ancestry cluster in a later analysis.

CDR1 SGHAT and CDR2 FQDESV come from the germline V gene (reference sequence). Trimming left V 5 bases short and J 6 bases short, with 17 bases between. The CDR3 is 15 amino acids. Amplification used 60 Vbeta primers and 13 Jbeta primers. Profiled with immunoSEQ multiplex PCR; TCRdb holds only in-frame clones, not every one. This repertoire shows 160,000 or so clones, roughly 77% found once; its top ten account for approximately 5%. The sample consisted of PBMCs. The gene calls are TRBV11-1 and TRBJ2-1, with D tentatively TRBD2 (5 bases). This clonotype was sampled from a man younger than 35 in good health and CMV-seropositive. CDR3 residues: CASSPAALLGNEQFF. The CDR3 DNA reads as TGTGCCAGCAGCCCAGCGGCTTTGTTAGGCAATGAGCAGTTCTTC.